This T cell receptor (beta chain) was profiled in a study of T-cell reconstitution after alpha-beta-depleted transplantation in children. General study results and limits: Newly generated T cells supplied most T-cell counts and diversity one year post-transplant. Surviving recipient cells, namely T cells and thymic progenitors, were the source of high day-60 TCRbeta diversity in some patients.

The authors prepared the TCRbeta library with unique molecular identifiers. TCRdb re-called the PCR reads with MiXCR, one entry per CDR3 protein. The repertoire holds hundreds of thousands of distinct CDR3 sequences, with 10% to 13% as singletons. This clonotype was counted at least ten times. The antigen remains undetermined. The CDR3 has 14 residues. From germline, CDR1 is SGHRS and CDR2 YFSETQ. V was pared by 3 bases and J by 2 bases, with 11 bases between. This sequence originates from a child aged 2 to 10 with inherited bone marrow failure, due to receive a stem cell transplant. J is TRBJ2-5 and V is TRBV5-1; D perhaps matches TRBD2 (6 bases). The source material was PBMCs, sampled before TCRalphabeta/CD19-depleted stem cell transplant. As DNA, the CDR3 is TGCGCCAGCAGCTCGGGGACTCGGCAAGAGACCCAGTACTTC. This codes for CASSSGTRQETQYF.